The clone carrying this T cell receptor (beta chain) was seen a single time. This sample is part of a study of cytomegalovirus exposure and HLA in healthy donors. The junction had 9 bases not matched to a gene; V was cut back by 4 bases and J by 3 bases. Germline assignment: CDR1 MGHRA and CDR2 YSYEKL. There are 16 residues in the CDR3. The PCR contained 60 Vbeta and 13 Jbeta primers. TCRdb keeps only in-frame clones here, not all; method: immunoSEQ multiplex PCR. The table shows around 100,000 clones, with about 70% occurring only once. The receptor's source is a man between 50 and 59 years old in good health and CMV-seropositive. Sequenced material: PBMCs. The chain couples TRBV4-1 to TRBJ2-1, with 7 bases aligning to TRBD2. CDR3 amino acids: CASSPDPGLIYNEQFF. The CDR3 DNA reads TGCGCCAGCAGCCCGGATCCGGGACTAATCTACAATGAGCAGTTCTTC.